The clone carrying this TCR beta chain appeared a few times. Its antigen is undetermined. These data originate in a study of T-cell memory formation after mild COVID-19. Study in general: The two donors had largely donor-specific TCR clusters. Broader study findings: Pre-infection memory already had some responding clones, implying cross-reactive memory joined. Second-wave clones reaching peak frequency on day 37 lacked confirmed SARS-CoV-2 specificity. Contracting CD4+ clones lay largely in CM and EM, with CD8+ ones residing in EMRA.

One entry per CDR3 protein results from TCRdb running MiXCR on the 5' RACE reads. The table lists 120,000 to 150,000 distinct CDR3 sequences, approximately 5.7% of them singletons. The ends were cut back, 0 bases at V and 7 bases at J, with 7 bases in the middle. The germline CDR1 and CDR2 sequences are SGHDN and FVKESK. CDR3 length: 13 residues. The sample was PBMCs or a T cell subset sorted from them (not recorded which). The chain couples TRBV14 to TRBJ1-5, with D possibly being TRBD1 (5 bases). The receptor was isolated from an adult woman who had mild COVID-19 (a few samples of this study predate the infection). Cell type and time point are not known. The CDR3 protein is CASSQDHRQPQHF. The CDR3 DNA follows: TGTGCCAGCAGCCAAGATCACAGGCAGCCCCAGCATTTT.